The 14 T cell receptor beta chains reported below all come from one sample, sequenced in a study of blood T cells in healthy people across ages. Using a J-beta primer mix together with a sample-barcoded 5' primer, a second PCR was run for 7 to 11 cycles. TCRdb called the 5' RACE reads again in MiXCR, with one record for every CDR3 protein. Counted here are around 1.5 million distinct CDR3 sequences, 30% to 40% occurring once; the ten biggest clones make up approximately 10%. The sequenced material came from blood. The receptors were sampled from a woman under 40 in good health.

As for this clonotype: At one end, the junction sequence differs from germline, possibly due to a read error. The chain couples TRBV4-1 to TRBJ2-1; D might be TRBD1 (5 bases). Germline V lookup: CDR1 MGHRA, CDR2 YSYEKL. The CDR3 has 14 amino acids. The CDR3 DNA reads TGCGCCAACAGCCAACCAGGGCCGAACAATGAGCAGTTCTTC. Translated: CANSQPGPNNEQFF.

This clonotype was detected a few times. This chain connects TRBV4-1 to TRBJ2-7, with 7 bases aligning to TRBD1. The V segment lost 0 bases and the J segment 3 bases; nucleotides outside the gene matches: 8. CDR1 MGHRA and CDR2 YSYEKL come from the germline V gene. The CDR3 length is 16 residues. The CDR3 nucleotides are TGCGCCAGCAGCCAAGACTCCGGGACAGCCATCTACGAGCAGTACTTC. Translating gives CASSQDSGTAIYEQYF.

This clonotype was observed at least ten times. The rearrangement links TRBV10-3 to TRBJ2-5; 7 positions agree with TRBD2. V dropped 5 bases and J dropped 5; count of bases not matched to a gene: 11. Per the germline V gene, CDR1 is ENHRY and CDR2 is SYGVKD. The CDR3 sequence is 15 residues long. The CDR3 sequence: CAISPQGGLGETQYF. CDR3 DNA sequence: TGTGCCATCAGTCCGCAGGGAGGGTTGGGTGAGACCCAGTACTTC.

With respect to this clonotype: An end of the junction differs from the germline gene, which may be a read error. This chain links TRBV27 with TRBJ2-6, with D possibly being TRBD1 (6 bases). The CDR3 is 18 residues long. In germline, CDR1 is MNHEY, CDR2 SMNVEV (reference sequence). CDR3 sequence reads: CASSPYRDVSSGANVPTF. Written as DNA, the CDR3 is TGTGCCAGCAGCCCCTACAGGGATGTCTCCTCTGGGGCCAACGTCCCGACTTTC.

This rearrangement joins TRBV20-1 to TRBJ2-3; tentatively, D is TRBD2 (5 bases). Germline lookup yields CDR1 DFQATT and CDR2 SNEGSKA (reference sequence). The CDR3 length is 15 residues. V was trimmed by 0 bases and J by 8 bases, leaving 18 bases between them. In DNA form, the CDR3 reads TGCAGTGCTAGAGATGAGGCTAGCAGTCGGGGTACGCAGTATTTT. Translated, it gives CSARDEASSRGTQYF.

This clonotype has just a few counts. The J gene is TRBJ2-7, the V gene TRBV27, with D perhaps TRBD2 (5 bases). V lost 6 bases and J 2 bases, leaving 20 bases between the germline ends. From germline, CDR1 is MNHEY and CDR2 SMNVEV (reference sequence). The CDR3 has 16 amino acids. The CDR3 DNA sequence: TGTGCCAGCAGACCTCTCTCGCGAGGGATGACCTACGAGCAGTACTTC. It encodes CASRPLSRGMTYEQYF.

This clonotype was observed a handful of times. This sequence joins TRBV19 and TRBJ2-7; 7 bases match TRBD2. Germline CDR1 is LNHDA and CDR2 is SQIVND (reference sequence). V trimming: 3 bases; J trimming: 5 bases; junction bases outside the gene matches: 7. This CDR3 spans 14 amino acids. The CDR3 DNA reads as TGTGCCAGTAGTATTGCGGGAGTTAGCAACGAGCAGTACTTC. Its protein product is CASSIAGVSNEQYF.

The V and J genes are TRBV13 and TRBJ1-5; no reliable D call. The end of the DNA is better explained by TRBJ1-3, so the J call may be wrong. Per the germline V gene, CDR1 is PRHDT and CDR2 is FYEKMQ (reference sequence). The CDR3 contains 11 residues. Here the CDR3 DNA reads TGTGCCAGCAGCTTTAGGGACACCATATATTTT. Translation: CASSFRDTIYF.

This clonotype was found once. The chain is built from TRBV14 and TRBJ1-1; no clear D gene. Looked up from germline, CDR1 is SGHDN and CDR2 is FVKESK. CDR3 size: 15 residues. Trimming stripped 1 base from V and 2 bases from J, with 11 bases between. CDR3: CASSQARLINTEAFF. The DNA of the CDR3 is TGTGCCAGCAGCCAAGCCCGACTGATAAACACTGAAGCTTTCTTT.

This clonotype was found once. A junction end diverges from the germline sequence, so it may reflect a read error. The chain recombines TRBV2 with TRBJ1-1; 9 nucleotides agree with TRBD1. The V gene's germline CDR1 is SNHLY and CDR2 FYNNEI. This CDR3 is built from 19 residues. CDR3 nucleotide sequence: TGTGCCAGCAATGAAAGGGACCGGTGGGACAGGGTTATGAACACTGAAGCTTTCTTT. Protein sequence: CASNERDRWDRVMNTEAFF.

V and J are TRBV4-1 and TRBJ1-1; D gene uncertain. Germline V gene sequence: CDR1 MGHRA, CDR2 YSYEKL. Trimming cost V 3 bases and J 3 bases, with 11 bases left between them. CDR3 size: 14 residues. CDR3 nucleotide sequence: TGCGCCAGCAGCCACACACAGAGATACACTGAAGCTTTCTTT. It codes for CASSHTQRYTEAFF.

Comments on this clonotype: A read error may be the cause here, since a much bigger clone is one base away. The conserved closing phenylalanine or tryptophan is absent in this CDR3, likely reflecting a read error. This chain links TRBV29-1 with TRBJ2-1; a weak D match, TRBD1 (6 bases). CDR1 and CDR2 (germline): SQVTM, ANQGSEA. Trimming pared 5 bases from V and 3 bases from J, leaving 14 bases between. The CDR3 length is 14 residues. CDR3 bases: TGCAGCGTTTGGACAGCCCTTAGCTACAATGAGCAGTTCTGC. Its translation is CSVWTALSYNEQFC.

J is TRBJ2-6 and V is TRBV5-1; D is perhaps TRBD1 (6 bases). The CDR3 is 18 residues long. Trimming took 0 bases from V and 0 from J, leaving 13 bases between them. Per the germline V gene, CDR1 is SGHRS and CDR2 is YFSETQ. The CDR3, as DNA: TGCGCCAGCAGCTTGGGGGACACCAGGGGCTCTGGGGCCAACGTCCTGACTTTC. It translates to CASSLGDTRGSGANVLTF.

J is TRBJ2-5 and V is TRBV20-1; possibly TRBD2 for D (5 bases). Per the germline V gene, CDR1 is DFQATT and CDR2 is SNEGSKA (reference sequence). V was clipped by 0 bases and J by 2 bases, with 10 bases between them. The CDR3 is 14 amino acids. In DNA form, the CDR3 reads TGCAGTGCTAGAGATTCGCGCGGGCAAGAGACCCAGTACTTC. Translation: CSARDSRGQETQYF.